The present entry profiles one TCR beta chain with its context. Its binding antigen is unknown. Base qualities are not recorded, but no much larger clone differs from it by a single base. Including the terminal cysteine and phenylalanine, the CDR3 comprises 13 residues. Of the read, only the CDR3 DNA is kept; its 39 bases are in frame from base 1. V and J are truncated by 2 bases and 7 bases respectively, leaving an intervening sequence of 11 bases. The germline V gene (reference sequence) supplies CDR1 MNHEY and CDR2 SMNVEV. The data stem from a study of cytomegalovirus exposure and HLA in healthy donors (dated by TCRdb to 2016 to 2017). Concerning the study at large: An earlier analysis of 550 to 700 of the donors reported about 250 Gb of sequence data and 120 million or so unique TCR beta sequences from 190 million or so T cells. Around 300 gigabases of sequencing data and tens of millions of unique TCR sequences were included in an early release covering about 620 HLA-typed donors. Among the 398 genotyped donors, approximately 81% belonged to the genetic ancestry cluster associated with self-reported Caucasian donors. The study was designed to test whether signatures of past pathogen exposure could be identified by cataloging public T cell receptors. The study profiled the T cell repertoires of more than 500 subjects by immunosequencing and related them to cytomegalovirus serostatus. In addition to the first cohort of hundreds of subjects, a separate validation cohort of approximately 130 different subjects was used. The study combined high-throughput TCR immunosequencing, statistical association of individual TCRs with disease status, and machine learning to predict cytomegalovirus infection status. To study patterns of TCR occurrence, a later analysis re-analyzed previously published TCR beta repertoires from around 670 donors and added high-resolution HLA genotyping. Rather than drawing on any new phenotypic data, the later analysis identified candidate immune exposures from TCR beta sequences and the way those sequences occurred across donors. To decide whether each TCR beta V gene segment behaved as functional or pseudogenic, an earlier analysis of over 500 of the donors relied on high-throughput TCR beta sequencing. Donor age, sex, ethnicity and CMV serostatus were compiled alongside the repertoire data. A later genetic analysis used genome-wide SNP genotypes for about three fifths of the 666 donors, treating that subset as a discovery cohort. Every discovery cohort repertoire had been produced on one sequencing platform. HLA typing included class I and class II loci at four-digit resolution. The number of donors typed differed by locus, with 629-630 for A, B, C, DRB1 and DQB1, around 500 for DQA1, 600 to 610 for DPA1, and some 450 for DPB1. Roughly 5 DR-DQ haplotypes were handled as single units for association and clustering, since linkage in the cohort was strong. On average, around 240,000 unique TCR beta nucleotide sequences were sequenced per donor among about 400 genotyped donors of the cohort, with 15% to 20% of those sequences being non-productive.

Overall study results and their limits: A total of fewer than 200 TCR beta chains were listed by the study as associated with cytomegalovirus. For the cohort, immune exposure information was limited to CMV serostatus. A later analysis found that HLA-associated TCR beta chains were more clonally expanded and had lower generation probabilities than equally common non-associated chains. According to a later analysis, most CMV-associated TCR beta chains appeared to be HLA-restricted, and the HLA associations seemed to be driven largely by CMV exposure. In a later genetic analysis, fewer N-insertions in productive TCRs were reported among donors in an Asian-associated ancestry cluster than the roughly 640-donor mean. A later genetic analysis associated a missense DCLRE1C variant with V-gene and J-gene trimming of TCR beta chains, and an independent cohort replicated the association. Sequencing depth was assumed to be roughly uniform across donors in the presence/absence analyses, though that assumption may not hold. In a later analysis, TCR association rates were found to vary across HLA loci, with the most associated TCRs seen for DRB1 alleles and the fewest for HLA-C alleles. Because some donors lacked HLA typing at each locus, the association tests relied only on the typed subset. Specific HLA alleles were associated with more than 15,000 TCR beta sequences at a false discovery rate of 0.05 in a later analysis. A further reported finding was that TCR beta sequences accurately predicted the HLA-A and HLA-B alleles for most subjects in the first cohort. Strong co-occurrence of HLA alleles, especially DR and DQ, made assigning TCR associations to individual alleles difficult. This cohort had only TCR beta chains sequenced, and the lack of alpha or paired-chain data limited which features could be detected. A cluster of highly shared sequence variants was judged likely to represent a technical artifact of the sequencing pipeline. An earlier analysis of approximately 530 of the donors showed that most TCR beta V segments appeared in productive rearrangements either about 90% or about 30% of the time, which broadly matched IMGT annotations. The 87-base-pair reads could not distinguish some IMGT-functional V segments, including TRBV6-2 and TRBV6-3, so those segments were excluded. In vitro tests confirmed that three of the cytomegalovirus-associated TCR beta chains recognize cytomegalovirus antigens. Across donors, most TCR sequences were observed very rarely, whereas some public TCRs were present in many individuals. The authors suggested that the approach could potentially be generalized to other disease states and immunological phenotypes. Correlated functional status among segregating V segments might be attributable to linkage disequilibrium, but an unknown experimental factor could not be ruled out. Because counts were too low, 15 to 20 rarely observed V segments, including chromosome 9 orphons, were excluded from the earlier analysis of several hundred of the donors. Several of the top co-occurrence clusters appeared to be linked to parvovirus B19, influenza, CMV and Epstein-Barr virus, according to a later analysis. The classifier was reported to diagnose cytomegalovirus status with high specificity and sensitivity in both the original and validation cohorts.

Libraries were constructed by the immunoSEQ multiplex PCR assay. The multiplex PCR relied on a mix of 60 forward primers for TCR Vbeta segments and 13 reverse primers for TCR Jbeta segments. A multiplex PCR assay on genomic DNA amplified the CDR3 region of rearranged TCR beta genes. The amplified TCR beta libraries were sequenced on the Illumina HiSeq System as 87-base-pair reads. The source study handled its data this way. A later analysis counted approximately 74 million unique TCR beta chains across the 666 repertoires, and about 10 million of these chains were shared by at least two donors. Raw reads were error-corrected and collapsed into unique sequences by a nearest-neighbor algorithm in which closely related sequences were merged to remove PCR and sequencing errors. To assign V, D and J gene segments, CDR3 sequences were aligned to IMGT reference sequences. Each retained sequence needed at least a six-nucleotide match to both a V gene segment and a J gene segment. Rearrangements were classified as productive when the CDR3 lacked stop codons and remained in frame with V and J, and all other rearrangements were classified as non-productive. Following IMGT convention, CDR3 was defined as the stretch from the second conserved V-encoded cysteine to the conserved J-encoded phenylalanine. The earlier analysis of about 530 of the donors excluded any sequence lacking an unambiguous match to a single V gene segment. An earlier analysis of roughly 590 of the donors called V segments functional above 56.7% productive rearrangements and segregating when the between-donor standard deviation exceeded 5%. A statistical classification framework was developed to diagnose cytomegalovirus status using the catalog of TCR beta chain sequences. A later analysis assigned V and J genes by comparing TCR nucleotide sequences with IMGT/GENE-DB human TR gene sequences. A later analysis assigned CDR3 sequences and most-parsimonious VDJ recombination scenarios with the TCRdist pipeline. A later analysis defined each TCR beta chain by its CDR3 amino acid sequence plus V-gene family, and excluded reads lacking a unique V-gene family. As a way to deal with suspected cross-contamination and a sequencing artifact, a later analysis dropped hundreds of nucleotide sequences that were highly shared and had low generation probability. For each public chain, a later analysis derived a clonal expansion index from normalized ranks of inferred template counts within each repertoire. In a later analysis, generation probabilities were computed with a VDJ recombination model fitted to out-of-frame rearrangements, and the resulting probabilities were checked against IGoR. In a later analysis, TCR-TCR, TCR-HLA and TCR-CMV co-occurrence was scored with hypergeometric tests, and a repertoire-size bias correction was applied to TCR pairs. False discovery rates were estimated in a later analysis by permuting HLA or CMV assignments 20 times. In a later analysis, co-occurring TCRs were grouped using DBSCAN, with TCRdist sequence similarity added in when clustering inside HLA-allele-positive subsets. Repertoires with fewer than 30,000 or more than 120,000 public chains, plus five repertoires with anomalous nucleotide sharing, were excluded from co-occurrence clustering. Sourced from immuneACCESS, this table was stored by TCRdb with only in-frame sequences that have V and J called. A share of the clones is absent; for the studies checked, an unresolved V gene accounts for under half, and the remainder has no known explanation. Clone size and V and J calls were adopted from that table, with D and trimming inferred from the DNA. The sample table lists over 70,000 clones, nearly 80% of them with a count of one. Jointly, the top ten make up over 20% of the sample.

The cohort was made up of approximately 670 healthy bone marrow donors. Cohort members were all nominally healthy when sampled, although unrecorded immune exposures were likely present. The donor tested CMV seropositive, placing the donor among the roughly 300 seropositive members of the cohort. A peripheral blood sample was collected from each donor, and TCR beta sequencing was performed on peripheral blood mononuclear cells. Genomic DNA was extracted from the blood cell samples with the Qiagen DNeasy Blood Extraction Kit. The sample taken for sequencing was PBMCs. The sequence links TRBV27 to TRBJ1-1; no D gene can be assigned with confidence. The receptor was isolated from a woman aged 50 to 60 in good health and CMV-seropositive. The nucleotides are TGTGCCAGCAGTTTAATAGTGGGGAGTGAAGCTTTCTTT. It translates to CASSLIVGSEAFF.